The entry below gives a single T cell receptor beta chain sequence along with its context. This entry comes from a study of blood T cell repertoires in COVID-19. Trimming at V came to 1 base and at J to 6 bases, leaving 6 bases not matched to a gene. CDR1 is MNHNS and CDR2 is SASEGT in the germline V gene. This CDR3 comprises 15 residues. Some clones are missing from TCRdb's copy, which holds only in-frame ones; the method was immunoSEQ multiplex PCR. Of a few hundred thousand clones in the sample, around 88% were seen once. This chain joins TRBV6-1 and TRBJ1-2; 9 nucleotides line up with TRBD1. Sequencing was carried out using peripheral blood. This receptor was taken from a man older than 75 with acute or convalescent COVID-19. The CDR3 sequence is CASSEGGQGHHGYTF. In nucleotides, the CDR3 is TGTGCCAGCAGTGAAGGGGGACAGGGACATCATGGCTACACCTTC.